Below, 26 T cell receptor beta chains from the same sample are listed, as sequenced in a study of blood T cell repertoires in COVID-19. The assay was immunoSEQ multiplex PCR, and TCRdb's table has in-frame clones only and misses some. Found here are 200,000 or so clones, roughly 84% of them singletons; the top ten hold approximately 7.3%. Sequenced: PBMCs or T cells enriched from blood (not recorded which). These TCRs come from a man younger than 40 in a cohort exposed to, infected with or recovered from COVID-19 (not recorded which).

The chain carries TRBV28 and TRBJ2-3, with 10 bases fitting TRBD1. Looked up from germline, CDR1 is MDHEN and CDR2 is SYDVKM. J was trimmed by 2 bases and V by 5 bases; bases with no gene match: 7. The CDR3 consists of 16 residues. The DNA of the CDR3 is TGTGCCAGCAGTAAGGACAGGGGGTCCCCCACAGATACGCAGTATTTT. It yields the protein CASSKDRGSPTDTQYF.

CDR3 amino acids: CASKYDRGKGQPQHF. Here the CDR3 DNA reads TGTGCCAGCAAGTACGACAGGGGTAAGGGTCAGCCCCAGCATTTT. The J gene is TRBJ1-5, the V gene TRBV28; 8 positions agree with TRBD1. The CDR3 has 15 residues. J gave up 6 bases and V 7 bases, and 11 bases lay outside the gene matches. CDR1 and CDR2 from the germline V gene are MDHEN and SYDVKM.

J is TRBJ2-7 and V is TRBV21-1; TRBD1 is the table's D call, not checked against the DNA. TRBV21-1 is a pseudogene. The CDR3 has 17 residues. This CDR3 is CASSKGRGTVGLREQYF. In nucleotides, the CDR3 is TGTGCCAGCAGCAAAGGGAGAGGGACAGTGGGTTTACGAGAGCAGTACTTC.

The rearrangement joins TRBV6-2 or TRBV6-3 to TRBJ2-3; 12 nucleotides line up with TRBD2. After removal of 6 bases from V and 2 bases from J, the junction contained 12 bases not matched to a gene. The CDR3 length is 18 residues. Germline CDR1 reads MNHEY; CDR2 reads SVGEGT. The CDR3 region has the DNA TGTGCCAGCAGCTCACCCCTAGGACTAGCGGGATTCACAGATACGCAGTATTTT. Translating gives CASSSPLGLAGFTDTQYF.

The chain recombines TRBV15 with TRBJ2-1, with 12 positions matching TRBD2. Germline V gives CDR1 LNHNV, CDR2 YYDKDF (reference sequence). The CDR3 extends over 15 amino acids. The junction had 6 bases not matched to a gene; V was cut back by 5 bases and J by 7 bases. CDR3 coding DNA: TGTGCCACCAGCCCCCGGACTAGCGGGAAAAATGAGCAGTTCTTC. Translating gives CATSPRTSGKNEQFF. The complete variable domain, with remaining parts taken from reference TRBV15 and TRBJ2-1, reads DAMVIQNPRYQVTQFGKPVTLSCSQTLNHNVMYWYQQKSSQAPKLLFHYYDKDFNNEADTPDNFQSRRPNTSFCFLDIRSPGLGDTAMYLCATSPRTSGKNEQFFGPGTRLTVL.

The rearrangement joins TRBV7-6 to TRBJ2-5; TRBD2 matches 8 bases. Germline CDR1 reads SGHVS; CDR2 reads FNYEAQ. The CDR3 totals 15 residues. Trimming cost V 5 bases and J 2 bases; bases outside gene matches: 7. The CDR3 sequence is CASSPGSGSQETQYF. The CDR3 coding sequence is TGTGCCAGCAGCCCCGGAAGCGGGAGTCAAGAGACCCAGTACTTC.

This clone was observed a handful of times. The chain employs TRBV2 and TRBJ2-1, with a tentative D call TRBD2 (5 bases). The CDR3 contains 10 residues. CDR1 SNHLY and CDR2 FYNNEI come from the germline V gene. The V and J ends lost 6 bases and 14 bases respectively, with 11 bases between them. CDR3 DNA sequence: TGTGCCAGCAGACAAGCCGGGAAGTTCTTC. Its translation: CASRQAGKFF.

V usage is TRBV18 and J usage is TRBJ1-6; 7 bases are shared with TRBD1. V was clipped by 5 bases and J by 4 bases; unmatched bases: 2. CDR1 KGHSH and CDR2 LQKENI come from the germline V gene. The CDR3 has 14 amino acids. This CDR3 is CASSRDRYNSPLHF. Written as DNA, the CDR3 is TGTGCCAGCTCAAGGGACAGATATAATTCACCCCTCCACTTT.

The V call is TRBV3-1 (or the pseudogene TRBV3-2), the J call TRBJ2-2; 11 bases match TRBD2. CDR1 is LGHDT and CDR2 is YNNKEL in the germline V gene (reference sequence). CDR3 length: 17 amino acids. Trimming removed 6 bases from V and 4 bases from J; junction bases left unmatched: 10. CDR3 sequence reads: CASRVAGLADRTGELFF. CDR3 nucleotide sequence: TGTGCCAGCAGGGTGGCGGGACTAGCGGACCGCACCGGGGAGCTGTTTTTT.

The sample holds a few counts of this clone. The chain links TRBV19 to TRBJ1-4; a possible D gene is TRBD1 (5 bases). Trimming removed 5 bases at V and 2 bases at J, with 12 bases between. This CDR3 contains 15 residues. The germline V gene has CDR1 LNHDA and CDR2 SQIVND (reference sequence). CDR3 protein: CASSSSTVTNEKLFF. CDR3 nucleotide sequence: TGTGCCAGTAGTTCGTCGACAGTCACTAATGAAAAACTGTTTTTT.

The chain links TRBV11-2 to TRBJ2-1; the match to TRBD2 covers 13 bases. The CDR3 is 16 residues long. Per germline, CDR1 SGHAT and CDR2 FQNNGV. Germline trimming cut 1 base from V and 8 bases from J; bases unmatched to any gene: 5. The CDR3 region has the DNA TGTGCCAGCAGCTTAGGGACTAGCGGGGGAGTGCATGAGCAGTTCTTC. This codes for CASSLGTSGGVHEQFF.

V is TRBV5-4 and J is TRBJ1-2, with D uncertain. The V gene lost 1 base and the J gene lost 0 bases, with 10 bases spanning the gap. The V gene's germline CDR1 is SGHNT and CDR2 YYREEE (reference sequence). CDR3 length: 15 amino acids. Written as DNA, the CDR3 is TGTGCCAGCAGCTTGTTAAGCCCATCTAACTATGGCTACACCTTC. This gives the protein CASSLLSPSNYGYTF.

J is TRBJ1-4 and V is TRBV5-1; 7 bases line up with TRBD1. The CDR3 runs to 15 residues. With 4 bases clipped from V and 5 bases from J, the junction kept 8 bases outside the gene matches. Germline CDR1 is SGHRS and CDR2 is YFSETQ. The CDR3 coding sequence is TGCGCCAGCAGCCTTCGTGGGACAGAAAATGAAAAACTGTTTTTT. It translates to CASSLRGTENEKLFF.

The V call is TRBV18, the J call TRBJ2-3, with 15 positions matching TRBD2. Germline assignment: CDR1 KGHSH and CDR2 LQKENI. The CDR3 runs 18 residues. Trimming took 4 bases from V and 6 from J; bases not matched to a gene: 11. For the CDR3, the DNA is TGTGCCAGCTCACGTAACGGACTAGCGGGAGGGTGGAGTGATACGCAGTATTTT. Its protein product is CASSRNGLAGGWSDTQYF.

The chain employs TRBV1 and TRBJ2-3; the table names TRBD2, a call not compared with the DNA. TRBV1 is described as a pseudogene. The CDR3 runs 17 residues. This CDR3 is CTSSQRGTLGCTDTQYF. DNA for the CDR3: TGCACCAGCAGCCAACGAGGGACTCTAGGGTGCACAGATACGCAGTATTTT.

The chain is built from TRBV6-5 and TRBJ1-1; D is unclear. V dropped 6 bases and J dropped 4 bases, with 18 bases sitting between them. The germline V gene encodes CDR1 MNHEY and CDR2 SVGAGI. The CDR3 runs 15 residues. CDR3 in amino acids: CASRPTGHGSTEAFF. The CDR3 region has the DNA TGTGCCAGCAGGCCCACGGGCCACGGGAGCACTGAAGCTTTCTTT.

This chain connects TRBV6-5 to TRBJ2-1; 12 bases line up with TRBD1. V dropped 4 bases and J dropped 8; count of bases not matched to a gene: 6. The CDR3 runs to 15 residues. Per germline, CDR1 MNHEY and CDR2 SVGAGI. The CDR3 sequence is CASSSAGTGGDEQFF. CDR3 DNA: TGTGCCAGCAGTTCCGCCGGGACAGGGGGCGATGAGCAGTTCTTC.

The chain couples TRBV5-1 to TRBJ2-7, with TRBD1 identical over 7 bases. The trim removed 3 bases at V and 3 bases at J, leaving 6 bases unmatched. This CDR3 region has 14 residues. Germline V gene lookup returns CDR1 SGHRS and CDR2 YFSETQ. The CDR3 protein is CASSSDRDGYEQYF. The CDR3 DNA reads TGCGCCAGCAGCTCCGACAGGGACGGCTACGAGCAGTACTTC.

The gene calls are TRBV7-2 and TRBJ2-7; possible D gene TRBD2, 5 bases. Deletions cut 3 bases from V and 0 bases from J, with 9 bases between. Germline values: CDR1 SGHTA, CDR2 FQGNSA. CDR3 length: 14 residues. Here the CDR3 reads CASSFDGGSYEQYF. CDR3 bases: TGTGCCAGCAGCTTCGACGGAGGCTCCTACGAGCAGTACTTC.

The chain recombines TRBV27 with TRBJ1-4; D unclear. The CDR3 extends over 14 amino acids. Trimming removed 5 bases at V and 3 bases at J, with 10 bases between. Germline CDR1 and CDR2: MNHEY and SMNVEV (reference sequence). This CDR3 reads CASSLNRANEKLFF. CDR3 sequence (DNA): TGTGCCAGCAGTCTCAATCGAGCTAATGAAAAACTGTTTTTT. The complete variable domain, with remaining parts taken from reference TRBV27 and TRBJ1-4, reads EAQVTQNPRYLITVTGKKLTVTCSQNMNHEYMSWYRQDPGLGLRQIYYSMNVEVTDKGDVPEGYKVSRKEKRNFPLILESPSPNQTSLYFCASSLNRANEKLFFGSGTQLSVL.

The rearrangement links TRBV7-6 to TRBJ2-1; TRBD1 agrees at 9 bases. CDR3 length: 16 residues. Germline CDR1 SGHVS, CDR2 FNYEAQ. With V trimmed by 5 bases and J by 10 bases, 15 bases remained unmatched. The CDR3 bases are TGTGCCAGCAGCCCCATCCGGGACAGGGTTTTAGACGAGCAGTTCTTC. This sequence encodes CASSPIRDRVLDEQFF.

V gene TRBV6-1 combines with J gene TRBJ2-7; D unresolved. Looked up from germline, CDR1 is MNHNS and CDR2 is SASEGT. The CDR3 loop spans 14 amino acids. Trimming left V 2 bases short and J 3 bases short, with 11 bases between. The CDR3 nucleotides are TGTGCCAGCAGTGAAACGTATAGCAACTACGAGCAGTACTTC. The encoded protein is CASSETYSNYEQYF.

CDR3 in DNA: TGTGCCAGCAGGGAGCGGGAGGGCCCACATGAGCAGTTCTTC. Translated, it gives CASREREGPHEQFF. The gene calls are TRBV2 and TRBJ2-1; TRBD2 agrees at 10 bases. The length of the CDR3 is 14 residues. V lost 6 bases, J lost 8 bases, and 7 bases stayed unmatched. Germline V CDR1 and CDR2: SNHLY, FYNNEI.

This clone was detected many times. This chain connects TRBV5-1 to TRBJ2-2; 9 bases agree with TRBD1. This CDR3 has 16 residues. Trimming cost V 4 bases and J 3 bases; bases outside gene matches: 7. Germline assignment: CDR1 SGHRS and CDR2 YFSETQ. CDR3 sequence (DNA): TGCGCCAGCAGCAAGATCCGGGACAGGGACACCGGGGAGCTGTTTTTT. This sequence encodes CASSKIRDRDTGELFF.

The chain is built from TRBV27 and TRBJ1-5; 10 positions agree with TRBD1. The CDR3 extends over 18 amino acids. Germline V gene lookup returns CDR1 MNHEY and CDR2 SMNVEV (reference sequence). The junction had 15 bases not matched to a gene; V was cut back by 5 bases and J by 5 bases. CDR3 sequence: CASSDQPGTGEVDQPQHF. The CDR3 DNA sequence: TGTGCCAGCAGTGATCAACCCGGGACAGGGGAGGTAGATCAGCCCCAGCATTTT.

The chain combines TRBV9 with TRBJ2-1; 15 positions match TRBD2. The CDR3 extends over 17 amino acids. V lost 2 bases to trimming and J lost 6 bases; unmatched junction nucleotides: 6. The germline V gene has CDR1 SGDLS and CDR2 YYNGEE. CDR3 protein: CASSVGLAGGPVNEQFF. The CDR3 nucleotides read TGTGCCAGCAGCGTCGGACTAGCGGGAGGGCCAGTCAATGAGCAGTTCTTC.